The 18 T cell receptor beta chains reported below all come from one sample, sequenced in a study of graft-versus-host responses after intestinal transplantation. The data were produced by immunoSEQ multiplex PCR, yet TCRdb's version contains in-frame clones alone and is incomplete. The data show nearly 110,000 clones, roughly 87% seen once. These receptors are not linked to any known antigen. Sequences were derived from unstimulated CD4+ T cells sorted from spleen or lymph node cells, sampled before transplant. All receptors derive from a human donor who was the organ donor for an intestinal transplant.

This clone was seen only a few times. V and J are TRBV2 and TRBJ2-3; TRBD2 might be the D (6 bases). CDR1 and CDR2 from the germline V gene are SNHLY and FYNNEI. This CDR3 comprises 14 residues. V lost 6 bases and J 1 base, leaving 11 bases between the germline ends. The CDR3 sequence: CASSRERGTDTQYF. As DNA, the CDR3 is TGTGCCAGCAGCCGGGAGCGCGGCACAGATACGCAGTATTTT.

V gene TRBV6-5 combines with J gene TRBJ2-7; 11 bases line up with TRBD2. This CDR3 has 15 amino acids. Germline values: CDR1 MNHEY, CDR2 SVGAGI. The V and J ends lost 4 bases and 5 bases, in that order; junction bases with no gene match: 7. This chain's CDR3 is CASSFSGTSGDEQYF. Here the CDR3 DNA reads TGTGCCAGCAGTTTTTCCGGGACTAGCGGTGACGAGCAGTACTTC.

The chain is built from TRBV10-3 and TRBJ2-5, with D uncertain. CDR3 length: 15 amino acids. The V gene's germline CDR1 is ENHRY and CDR2 SYGVKD. The germline V and J ends were trimmed by 3 bases and 5 bases, with 16 bases remaining between them. The CDR3 nucleotides are TGTGCCATCAGTGAATCGGCGGACCCAAGCGAGACCCAGTACTTC. Translating gives CAISESADPSETQYF.

The rearrangement uses TRBV18 and TRBJ1-4; D not resolved. V dropped 6 bases and J dropped 7 bases, with 21 bases sitting between them. CDR1 KGHSH and CDR2 LQKENI come from the germline V gene. The CDR3 contains 16 residues. The CDR3 nucleotides are TGTGCCAGCTCCCCCCCGGAGAGGGTCATGGGTGAAAAACTGTTTTTT. Residues: CASSPPERVMGEKLFF.

V is TRBV6-6 and J is TRBJ1-1; no firm D call. The germline gives CDR1 MNHNY, CDR2 SVGAGI (reference sequence). The CDR3 runs to 15 residues. The germline V and J ends were trimmed by 0 bases and 1 base, with 9 bases remaining between them. The CDR3 loop reads CASSYSGRKNTEAFF. Written as DNA, the CDR3 is TGTGCCAGCAGTTACTCCGGGAGGAAGAACACTGAAGCTTTCTTT.

To note about this clone: At one of its ends the junction is not consistent with the germline gene, which may arise from a read error. Distinct nucleotide sequences in the sample also encode this CDR3. The chain is built from TRBV6-1 and TRBJ2-1; D is uncertain. The CDR3 extends over 11 amino acids. Per germline, CDR1 MNHNS and CDR2 SASEGT. The CDR3: CASSYPDEQFF. In DNA, the CDR3 is TGTGCCTCGTCTTACCCAGATGAACAGTTCTTC.

V usage is TRBV30 and J usage is TRBJ1-2, with D unresolved. The germline CDR1 and CDR2 sequences are GTSNPN and SVGIG (reference sequence). The V end lost 3 bases, the J end lost 0 bases, and 5 bases lay between the germline ends. There are 12 residues in the CDR3. The CDR3 reads CAWRVSNYGYTF. In DNA, the CDR3 is TGTGCCTGGAGAGTTTCTAACTATGGCTACACCTTC.

The chain combines TRBV28 with TRBJ2-2; D unresolved. Germline V CDR1 and CDR2: MDHEN, SYDVKM. The CDR3 extends over 13 amino acids. Trimming stripped 6 bases from V and 7 bases from J, with 12 bases between. CDR3 in amino acids: CASSPSWGGELFF. CDR3 nucleotide sequence: TGTGCCAGCAGCCCGAGTTGGGGCGGGGAGCTGTTTTTT.

The rearrangement joins TRBV6-5 to TRBJ1-4; D unclear. Trimming removed 5 bases at V and 0 bases at J, with 7 bases between. CDR1 is MNHEY, CDR2 SVGAGI, per germline. This CDR3 comprises 14 residues. The CDR3, as DNA: TGTGCCAGCAGTGGATTTGCAACTAATGAAAAACTGTTTTTT. The encoded protein is CASSGFATNEKLFF.

The chain couples TRBV6-5 to TRBJ1-1; no reliable D call. This CDR3 has 15 residues. Germline CDR1 and CDR2: MNHEY and SVGAGI. With 2 bases removed from V and 5 bases from J, the gap between germline ends came to 15 bases. CDR3 nucleotide sequence: TGTGCCAGCAGTTACACTGGCCCTCTGAGGACTGAAGCTTTCTTT. Protein: CASSYTGPLRTEAFF.

The rearrangement joins TRBV7-8 to TRBJ1-1; no reliable D call. Trimming removed 5 bases at V and 1 base at J, with 14 bases between. CDR1 SGHVS and CDR2 FQNEAQ come from the germline V gene. This CDR3 region has 15 residues. CDR3 sequence (DNA): TGTGCCAGCAGCCCAAGGCCCACGGCGAACACTGAAGCTTTCTTT. Protein: CASSPRPTANTEAFF.

This clone was found a few times. J is TRBJ1-5 and V is TRBV6-1, with a weak D call TRBD1 (5 bases). This CDR3 spans 15 amino acids. V was trimmed by 5 bases and J by 4 bases, leaving 15 bases between them. Germline assignment: CDR1 MNHNS and CDR2 SASEGT. The CDR3 DNA is TGTGCCAGCAGTTCTAAGGGGAAGGGAAATCAGCCCCAGCATTTT. It specifies CASSSKGKGNQPQHF.

The CDR3 DNA is TGCGCCAGCCGCCGGACTAGCGGGGTTCCCTCGGATACGCAGTATTTT. Amino acid sequence: CASRRTSGVPSDTQYF. The chain links TRBV5-1 to TRBJ2-3; 12 bases fit TRBD2. The CDR3 is 16 amino acids. V dropped 7 bases and J dropped 6; count of bases not matched to a gene: 12. Germline values: CDR1 SGHRS, CDR2 YFSETQ. Supplemented by reference TRBV5-1 and TRBJ2-3, the full variable domain reads KAGVTQTPRYLIKTRGQQVTLSCSPISGHRSVSWYQQTPGQGLQFLFEYFSETQRNKGNFPGRFSGRQFSNSRSEMNVSTLELGDSALYLCASRRTSGVPSDTQYFGPGTRLTVL.

This rearrangement joins TRBV10-2 to TRBJ2-5; 8 bases align to TRBD2. The V gene's germline CDR1 is WSHSY and CDR2 SAAADI. This CDR3 comprises 14 residues. V lost 5 bases, J lost 7 bases, and 9 bases stayed unmatched. CDR3 amino acids: CASSIERERSTQYF. The CDR3 DNA follows: TGCGCCAGCAGTATCGAGCGGGAGCGTTCGACCCAGTACTTC.

This clone was counted a single time. The chain links TRBV11-3 to TRBJ1-5; no firm D call. Per germline, CDR1 SGHNT and CDR2 YENEEA. Trimming shortened V by 5 bases and J by 2 bases, and 7 bases separated the two germline ends. The CDR3 covers 13 residues. DNA of the CDR3: TGTGCCAGCAGCCCAAGTCGCAATCAGCCCCAGCATTTT. Its protein is CASSPSRNQPQHF.

Details on this clone: Sequence at one end of the junction differs from germline and may be a read error. The V gene is TRBV5-1, the J gene TRBJ2-5; D is possibly TRBD1 (6 bases). Germline lookup yields CDR1 SGHRS and CDR2 YFSETQ. This CDR3 is built from 15 residues. CDR3: CVSRGSGSREETQYF. For the CDR3, the DNA is TGCGTCAGCAGGGGTTCGGGCAGTCGGGAAGAGACCCAGTACTTC. Combining the CDR3 with reference TRBV5-1 and TRBJ2-5 gives the whole variable domain KAGVTQTPRYLIKTRGQQVTLSCSPISGHRSVSWYQQTPGQGLQFLFEYFSETQRNKGNFPGRFSGRQFSNSRSEMNVSTLELGDSALYLCVSRGSGSREETQYFGPGTRLLVL.

The rearrangement uses TRBV7-3 and TRBJ2-1; perhaps TRBD1 as D (5 bases). Per germline, CDR1 SGHTA and CDR2 FQGTGA. The CDR3 sequence is 16 residues long. V was shortened by 0 bases and J by 5 bases, with 14 bases between the two germline ends. The CDR3 loop is CASSLTGTTVNNEQFF. The CDR3 coding sequence is TGTGCCAGCAGCTTAACGGGTACGACAGTCAACAATGAGCAGTTCTTC.

The rearrangement joins TRBV19 to TRBJ1-5; D is uncertain. CDR1 and CDR2 from the germline V gene are LNHDA and SQIVND (reference sequence). This CDR3 has 15 amino acids. Trimming removed 3 bases at V and 0 bases at J, with 9 bases between. Here the CDR3 DNA reads TGTGCCAGTAGTATGAGGGCACTTAGCAATCAGCCCCAGCATTTT. This sequence encodes CASSMRALSNQPQHF.